These 10 T cell receptor beta chains came from one sample sequenced in a study of OX40 agonist ivuxolimab in advanced cancers. The assay was immunoSEQ multiplex PCR, and TCRdb's table has in-frame clones only and misses some. The repertoire holds more than 80,000 clones, with roughly 90% as singletons. Material: CD4+ or CD8+ T cells sorted from blood, obtained in a trial of the OX40 agonist ivuxolimab. The receptors were sampled from an adult with an advanced solid tumor such as melanoma, head and neck, liver or kidney cancer.

The chain is built from TRBV10-2 and TRBJ2-4; 16 nucleotides line up with TRBD2. Germline V gene data show CDR1 as WSHSY and CDR2 as SAAADI. J was trimmed by 8 bases and V by 5 bases; bases with no gene match: 3. The CDR3 has 15 residues. The CDR3 DNA follows: TGCGCCAGCAGTTCCGGGACTAGCGGGAGGGACATTCAGTACTTC. Translated: CASSSGTSGRDIQYF.

This clone has more than one count but fewer than ten. The V call is TRBV19, the J call TRBJ1-3; D is undetermined. CDR1 and CDR2 from the germline V gene are LNHDA and SQIVND (reference sequence). This CDR3 has 14 residues. V dropped 7 bases and J dropped 0 bases, with 10 bases sitting between them. The DNA of the CDR3 is TGTGCCAGTATGCCTGCTAGCTCTGGAAACACCATATATTTT. The encoded protein is CASMPASSGNTIYF.

The chain recombines TRBV27 with TRBJ2-2; 7 nucleotides match TRBD1. The CDR3 loop spans 16 amino acids. Germline V CDR1 and CDR2: MNHEY, SMNVEV (reference sequence). The V segment lost 3 bases and the J segment 7 bases; nucleotides outside the gene matches: 11. CDR3 sequence (DNA): TGTGCCAGCAGTTTCCTCAGGACAGGTCGGGGCGGGGAGCTGTTTTTT. Protein: CASSFLRTGRGGELFF.

This clone was counted a few times. The rearrangement uses TRBV6-5 and TRBJ2-7, with TRBD1 identical over 9 bases. V trimming: 6 bases; J trimming: 2 bases; junction bases outside the gene matches: 8. The CDR3 is 15 residues long. Germline V lookup: CDR1 MNHEY, CDR2 SVGAGI. CDR3 sequence reads: CASRPQTGGPYEQYF. The CDR3 region has the DNA TGTGCCAGCAGACCGCAAACAGGGGGCCCCTACGAGCAGTACTTC.

The J gene is TRBJ2-3, the V gene TRBV19, with 13 positions matching TRBD2. This CDR3 has 16 residues. J gave up 4 bases and V 3 bases, and 4 bases lay outside the gene matches. Germline V gene sequence: CDR1 LNHDA, CDR2 SQIVND (reference sequence). CDR3 DNA: TGTGCCAGTAGTATTACACTAGCGGGAGGGGCAGATACGCAGTATTTT. Its translation: CASSITLAGGADTQYF. The whole variable domain, filled in from reference TRBV19 and TRBJ2-3, reads DGGITQSPKYLFRKEGQNVTLSCEQNLNHDAMYWYRQDPGQGLRLIYYSQIVNDFQKGDIAEGYSVSREKKESFPLTVTSAQKNPTAFYLCASSITLAGGADTQYFGPGTRLTVL.

This clone was recorded only once. The J gene is TRBJ2-3, the V gene TRBV11-2; D ambiguous. The CDR3 is 15 amino acids. Looked up from germline, CDR1 is SGHAT and CDR2 is FQNNGV. Trimming removed 1 base at V and 12 bases at J, with 20 bases between. CDR3 nucleotide sequence: TGTGCCAGCAGCTTAGGCCCGAGTCTCGGGTACTACCAGTATTTT. This sequence encodes CASSLGPSLGYYQYF.

This clone showed up just a few times. The chain couples TRBV4-3 to TRBJ2-2, with 9 bases fitting TRBD1. CDR1 is LGHNA and CDR2 is YSLEER in the germline V gene. The CDR3 contains 18 residues. V was pared by 4 bases and J by 6 bases, with 15 bases of the junction left unmatched. The CDR3, as DNA: TGCGCCAGCAGCCTTAACTCCGGGACAGGGTTGTCTGCCGGGGAGCTGTTTTTT. Its protein is CASSLNSGTGLSAGELFF.

The V gene is TRBV5-5, the J gene TRBJ2-5, with 9 bases lining up with TRBD1. J was trimmed by 5 bases and V by 4 bases; bases with no gene match: 9. This CDR3 spans 15 amino acids. Germline CDR1 is SGHKS and CDR2 is YYEKEE (reference sequence). Here the CDR3 DNA reads TGTGCCAGCAGCCCACAGGGGGCGCTTGGGGAGACCCAGTACTTC. As protein: CASSPQGALGETQYF. Looking up the rest from reference TRBV5-5 and TRBJ2-5 gives the full variable domain: DAGVTQSPTHLIKTRGQQVTLRCSPISGHKSVSWYQQVLGQGPQFIFQYYEKEERGRGNFPDRFSARQFPNYSSELNVNALLLGDSALYLCASSPQGALGETQYFGPGTRLLVL.

J is TRBJ1-2 and V is TRBV4-1, with TRBD1 as a possible D gene (6 bases). Germline lookup yields CDR1 MGHRA and CDR2 YSYEKL. There are 14 residues in the CDR3. V lost 3 bases, J lost 4 bases, and 12 bases lay in between. Here the CDR3 reads CASSHIGQRYGYTF. As DNA, the CDR3 is TGCGCCAGCAGCCATATAGGACAGCGCTATGGCTACACCTTC.

This CDR3 is CASSLANPRQGYTYEQYF. CDR3 nucleotides: TGTGCCAGCAGCTTAGCGAATCCCAGACAGGGGTATACCTACGAGCAGTACTTC. The J gene is TRBJ2-7, the V gene TRBV7-9; TRBD1 agrees at 8 bases. Per the germline V gene, CDR1 is SEHNR and CDR2 is FQNEAQ (reference sequence). The CDR3 contains 18 residues. The V gene end was trimmed by 0 bases and the J gene end by 2 bases; junction bases not matched to a gene: 12. Complete variable domain (other parts from reference TRBV7-9 and TRBJ2-7): DTGVSQNPRHKITKRGQNVTFRCDPISEHNRLYWYRQTLGQGPEFLTYFQNEAQLEKSRLLSDRFSAERPKGSFSTLEIQRTEQGDSAMYLCASSLANPRQGYTYEQYFGPGTRLTVT.